This T cell receptor (beta chain) was identified during a study of Ad26.COV2.S vaccination and SARS-CoV-2 variants. The treatment here: some 20 received Ad26.COV2.S at low or high dose, single or two shots; a few received placebo; per-sample allocation not given. Sampling happened 63 days after the first vaccine or placebo injection. The CDR3 has 13 amino acids. Trimming cost V 4 bases and J 5 bases; bases outside gene matches: 2. Germline V CDR1 and CDR2: MNHEY, SMNVEV (reference sequence). Sequenced by immunoSEQ multiplex PCR; TCRdb stores in-frame clones only, minus some. Among 240,000 or so clones, 88% were seen once, and the ten largest hold approximately 11%. Remarks on this clone: The same CDR3 also results from other DNA sequences found in this sample.

The V and J genes are TRBV27 and TRBJ1-1, with 9 bases that match TRBD1. This receptor was taken from a person between 18 and 65 years old who received the Ad26.COV2.S COVID-19 vaccine or a placebo. Specimen: peripheral blood, collected in a trial of Ad26.COV2.S vaccine versus placebo. CDR3 residues: CASSSGTGTEAFF. The CDR3 nucleotides are TGTGCCAGCAGTTCCGGGACAGGGACTGAAGCTTTCTTT.